This T cell receptor beta chain was sequenced for a study of T cells in Graves' hyperthyroidism and ophthalmopathy. General study findings and limits: Ophthalmopathy onset followed model prediction by a median about seven months.

There are 14 residues in the CDR3. The V gene end was trimmed by 7 bases and the J gene end by 5 bases; junction bases not matched to a gene: 8. Germline V gene lookup returns CDR1 MDHEN and CDR2 SYDVKM. Amplification yielded TCR beta CDR3 regions, with RNA transcripts as the source. The primer set for the first-round RT-PCR of the TCR CDR3 was HTBI. Each CDR3 protein gets one entry after TCRdb re-called the multiplex PCR reads with MiXCR. This sample carries 500,000 to 700,000 distinct CDR3 sequences, 16% of them seen once, and the ten largest clones take about 18%. In its sample, this clonotype was seen once. Antigen specificity is unknown. This may be a read error, as it is one base from a much larger clone.

The rearrangement links TRBV28 to TRBJ2-7, with TRBD1 matching 10 bases. The sample consisted of blood. The sequence came from a woman under 30 with Graves' hyperthyroidism. As DNA, the CDR3 is TGTGCCAGCACCACCGGGACAGGGGACCACGAGCAGTACTTC. Translated, it gives CASTTGTGDHEQYF. Drawing the rest from reference TRBV28 and TRBJ2-7, the complete variable domain is DVKVTQSSRYLVKRTGEKVFLECVQDMDHENMFWYRQDPGLGLRLIYFSYDVKMKEKGDIPEGYSVSREKKERFSLILESASTNQTSMYLCASTTGTGDHEQYFGPGTRLTVT.